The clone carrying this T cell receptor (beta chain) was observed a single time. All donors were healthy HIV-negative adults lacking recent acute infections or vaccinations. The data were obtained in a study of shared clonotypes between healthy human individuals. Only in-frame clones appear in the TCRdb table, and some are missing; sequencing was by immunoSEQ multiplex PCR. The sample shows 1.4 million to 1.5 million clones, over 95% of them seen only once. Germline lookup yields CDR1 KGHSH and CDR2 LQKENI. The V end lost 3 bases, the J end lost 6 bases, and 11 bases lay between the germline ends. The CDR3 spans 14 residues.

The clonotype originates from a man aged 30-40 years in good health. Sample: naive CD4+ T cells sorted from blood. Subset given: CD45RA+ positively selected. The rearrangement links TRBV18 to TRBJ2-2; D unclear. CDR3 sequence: CASSPKNWPGELFF. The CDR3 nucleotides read TGTGCCAGCTCACCCAAAAATTGGCCCGGGGAGCTGTTTTTT.